The 20 T cell receptor beta chains listed next were all sequenced from one sample in a study of tumor-infiltrating lymphocytes in primary liver carcinoma. Germline DNA was also extracted, and blood RNA derived from unsorted whole blood. A primer in the constant region served to generate TCR beta cDNA from about 470 ng of total RNA. Employing slightly modified ARM-PCR, three nested multiplex PCR rounds were run, and these gave rise to the TCR beta libraries. Each of the first two PCR rounds ran roughly 9 cycles with TRBV1-TRBV30 forward and C-beta reverse primers. TCRdb reprocessed the multiplex PCR reads via MiXCR and lists one record per CDR3 protein. The table records approximately 330,000 distinct CDR3 sequences, about 65% of them present only once. Sequenced: peripheral blood. The receptor set was obtained from a man aged 40-50 years with primary liver carcinoma and hepatitis B virus infection.

The gene calls are TRBV10-3 and TRBJ2-7; D remains unclear. Trimming removed 6 bases from V and 2 bases from J, with 14 bases in between. Germline assignment: CDR1 ENHRY and CDR2 SYGVKD. CDR3 length: 14 amino acids. The CDR3 here is CAIRNDLTTYEQYF. CDR3 nucleotide sequence: TGTGCCATCAGAAATGACCTGACCACCTACGAGCAGTACTTC.

The rearrangement links TRBV11-2 to TRBJ1-2; weak D call: TRBD1 (6 bases). CDR3 length equals 15 residues. CDR1 and CDR2 (germline): SGHAT, FQNNGV. The V gene lost 11 bases and the J gene lost 2 bases, with 21 bases spanning the gap. CDR3 coding DNA: TGTGCCGGAAGTTATCCCGGGACACCGAACTATGGCTACACCTTC. Translated: CAGSYPGTPNYGYTF.

To note about this clonotype: A read error may produce the germline difference seen at one junction end. The gene calls are TRBV4-1 and TRBJ1-1; 7 bases match TRBD1. CDR3 length: 15 residues. The V gene's germline CDR1 is MGHRA and CDR2 YSYEKL. The CDR3 DNA follows: TGCGCCAACAGCAAGCACCAGGGGGGTAACGCTGAAGCTTTCTTT. It encodes CANSKHQGGNAEAFF.

The chain carries TRBV5-6 and TRBJ2-1; no clear D. CDR3 length equals 16 residues. CDR1 SGHDT and CDR2 YYEEEE come from the germline V gene. Trimming took off 1 base at V and 5 bases at J, with 16 bases between the two ends. Here the CDR3 reads CASSLRRKGSHNEQFF. In DNA form, the CDR3 reads TGTGCCAGCAGCTTGCGCCGGAAAGGGTCCCACAATGAGCAGTTCTTC.

Regarding this clonotype: A much larger clone differs by one base, so this may be a read error. The chain uses TRBV4-1 and TRBJ1-3; D might be TRBD1 (6 bases). Deletions cut 1 base from V and 4 bases from J, with 14 bases between. Germline V gene data show CDR1 as MGHRA and CDR2 as YSYEKL. The CDR3 runs 16 residues. The chain's CDR3 is CASSQGPRGIGNTIYF. The CDR3 coding sequence is TGCGCCAGCAGCCAAGGCCCCAGGGGTATCGGAAACACCATATATTTT.

With respect to this clonotype: With a much larger clone just one base away, this may be a read error. The chain employs TRBV6-6 and TRBJ2-7; D is perhaps TRBD2 (6 bases). CDR1 and CDR2 from the germline V gene are MNHNY and SVGAGI (reference sequence). CDR3 length: 16 amino acids. The CDR3 coding sequence is TGTGCCATCAGTTACTTGGCTAGCGCCGAAATTTACGAGCAGTACTTC. It is translated as CAISYLASAEIYEQYF.

The genes are TRBV24-1 and TRBJ2-1, with TRBD2 matching 10 bases. Germline CDR1 and CDR2: KGHDR and SFDVKD. The CDR3 loop spans 17 amino acids. Trimming cost V 0 bases and J 6 bases; bases outside gene matches: 7. The CDR3 DNA reads TGTGCCACCAGTGATTTGGCCGGTGGGACTAGCGCCAATGAGCAGTTCTTC. Residues: CATSDLAGGTSANEQFF.

This clonotype came up a few times. The V gene is TRBV11-2, the J gene TRBJ2-5, with 11 positions matching TRBD2. V lost 5 bases and J lost 2; bases outside the gene matches: 4. The length of the CDR3 is 15 residues. Germline values: CDR1 SGHAT, CDR2 FQNNGV. The CDR3 region is CASSQTSGEQETQYF. In DNA, the CDR3 is TGTGCCAGCAGCCAGACTAGCGGGGAACAAGAGACCCAGTACTTC.

Of note for this clonotype: This clone may be a read error of a much larger clone one base away. The chain joins TRBV12-3 or TRBV12-4 to TRBJ1-2, with 7 positions matching TRBD1. The CDR3 runs to 14 residues. CDR3 sequence (DNA): TGTGCCAGCAGCCCTGGGACAGTTGGCTATGTCTACACCTTC. Translating gives CASSPGTVGYVYTF.

As concerns this clonotype: At one boundary the junction diverges from the germline segment, which might be a read error. The V and J genes are TRBV5-6 and TRBJ2-1; 9 bases line up with TRBD2. Per the germline V gene, CDR1 is SGHDT and CDR2 is YYEEEE. This CDR3 comprises 15 residues. The CDR3, as DNA: TGTGCCAGCAGCTTCGCGGGAGGGCCTAACAATGAGCAGCTCTTC. Encoded protein: CASSFAGGPNNEQLF. Full variable domain (missing parts from reference TRBV5-6 and TRBJ2-1): DAGVTQSPTHLIKTRGQQVTLRCSPKSGHDTVSWYQQALGQGPQFIFQYYEEEERQRGNFPDRFSGHQFPNYSSELNVNALLLGDSALYLCASSFAGGPNNEQLFGPGTRLTVL.

This chain links TRBV11-2 with TRBJ2-1; D possibly matches TRBD1 or TRBD2 (6 bases each). V lost 2 bases and J lost 12, with 23 bases in between. Germline values: CDR1 SGHAT, CDR2 FQNNGV. The CDR3 runs 16 residues. CDR3 DNA sequence: TGTGCCAGCAGCTTAAGAGGGGGGTCCTCCTACGATGGGCAGTTCTTC. It specifies CASSLRGGSSYDGQFF.

V and J are TRBV13 and TRBJ2-6, with TRBD1 identical over 10 bases. The CDR3 sequence is 18 residues long. Germline V CDR1 and CDR2: PRHDT, FYEKMQ (reference sequence). V trimming: 3 bases; J trimming: 1 base; junction bases outside the gene matches: 6. CDR3 nucleotides: TGTGCCAGCAGCTTCGGGACAGGGGCAGTATCTGGGGCCAACGTCCTGACTTTC. Translated, it gives CASSFGTGAVSGANVLTF.

This clonotype occurred many times. The chain joins TRBV5-4 to TRBJ2-3; 12 nucleotides align to TRBD2. The CDR3 runs 16 residues. Germline V gene data show CDR1 as SGHNT and CDR2 as YYREEE (reference sequence). J was trimmed by 2 bases and V by 3 bases; bases with no gene match: 4. The CDR3 reads CASSSRLAGATDTQYF. In DNA, the CDR3 is TGTGCCAGCAGCTCTCGACTAGCGGGAGCCACAGATACGCAGTATTTT.

A single count supports this clonotype. This clone may be a read error of a much larger clone one base away. This sequence joins TRBV4-2 and TRBJ2-2; 8 bases line up with TRBD2. With V trimmed by 11 bases and J by 6 bases, 14 bases remained unmatched. Germline V gene sequence: CDR1 LGHNA, CDR2 YNFKEQ. The CDR3 length is 15 residues. The CDR3 loop reads CACTNSGEGAGELFF. The CDR3 nucleotides read TGTGCCTGCACCAATAGCGGGGAGGGGGCCGGGGAGCTGTTTTTT.

This sequence joins TRBV5-1 and TRBJ2-7, with TRBD2 identical over 9 bases. The CDR3 covers 17 residues. Germline V lookup: CDR1 SGHRS, CDR2 YFSETQ. The ends lost 0 bases at V and 0 bases at J; junction bases unmatched: 7. The chain's CDR3 is CASSLGLAGAGSYEQYF. In DNA, the CDR3 is TGCGCCAGCAGCTTGGGGTTAGCGGGAGCGGGCTCCTACGAGCAGTACTTC. The variable domain in full, completed from reference TRBV5-1 and TRBJ2-7, reads KAGVTQTPRYLIKTRGQQVTLSCSPISGHRSVSWYQQTPGQGLQFLFEYFSETQRNKGNFPGRFSGRQFSNSRSEMNVSTLELGDSALYLCASSLGLAGAGSYEQYFGPGTRLTVT.

With regard to this clonotype: One end of the junction does not line up with germline, which may come from a read error. This sequence joins TRBV6-5 and TRBJ1-1, with D possibly matching TRBD1 (5 bases). This CDR3 is built from 14 residues. From germline, CDR1 is MNHEY and CDR2 SVGAGI. The CDR3 protein is CASSRGYRNTEVFF. The CDR3 nucleotides are TGTGCCAGCAGTCGGGGCTACAGGAACACTGAAGTTTTCTTT.

Ten or more counts support this clonotype. The chain carries TRBV4-3 and TRBJ1-2; TRBD1 aligns across 8 bases. V shed 2 bases, J shed 5 bases, and the junction held 4 bases outside the gene matches. The germline V gene encodes CDR1 LGHNA and CDR2 YSLEER. The CDR3 consists of 14 residues. The CDR3 loop is CASSQQGARYGYTF. CDR3 in DNA: TGCGCCAGCAGCCAACAGGGGGCTCGGTATGGCTACACCTTC.

The chain combines TRBV23-1 with TRBJ2-1, with 9 positions matching TRBD2. TRBV23-1 falls under the ORF class, with uncertain function. The CDR3 extends over 18 amino acids. V lost 0 bases and J lost 4; bases outside the gene matches: 10. The chain's CDR3 is CASSQSFLAGNTYNEQFF. CDR3 in DNA: TGCGCCAGCAGTCAATCGTTCCTAGCGGGGAATACATACAATGAGCAGTTCTTC.

With respect to this clonotype: The missing conserved phenylalanine or tryptophan at the end of this CDR3 makes a read error likely. V gene TRBV11-2 combines with J gene TRBJ2-1, with 11 bases lining up with TRBD2. CDR3 length: 16 residues. V lost 6 bases to trimming and J lost 8 bases; unmatched junction nucleotides: 12. The germline V gene encodes CDR1 SGHAT and CDR2 FQNNGV. CDR3 region: CASRLITSGSRYEQFI. In DNA form, the CDR3 reads TGTGCCAGCAGACTAATAACTAGCGGGAGTAGGTATGAGCAGTTCATC.

Comment on this clonotype: This clone may be a read error of a much larger clone one base away. The chain carries TRBV6-5 and TRBJ2-5; TRBD2 is a possible D gene (6 bases). V was clipped by 6 bases and J by 13 bases, with 21 bases between them. Germline V gene lookup returns CDR1 MNHEY and CDR2 SVGAGI. CDR3 length equals 13 residues. As DNA, the CDR3 is TGTGCCAGCAGCGACACCATGTCGGGAGCCCTGTACTTC. Residues: CASSDTMSGALYF.